The subject of this entry is one TCR beta chain. The sample is drawn from a study of blood T cells in healthy people across ages. No fewer than 5.5 micrograms of total RNA were isolated from every sample. The CDR3 is made up of 13 amino acids. The germline V gene has CDR1 MNHEY and CDR2 SMNVEV (reference sequence). Trimming cost V 2 bases and J 2 bases, with 6 bases left between them. Then a second PCR, running about 7 to 11 cycles, was carried out with a sample-barcoded 5' primer and a J-beta primer mix. Each CDR3 protein is one row after TCRdb ran MiXCR on the 5' RACE reads. The sample includes 750,000 to 950,000 distinct CDR3 sequences, 25% to 30% of them seen just once. This sample was shared with a second study, whose subject was T cells of mothers and their children.

Sequenced: blood. The TCR sequence derives from a boy younger than 18 in good health. This chain uses TRBV27 with TRBJ1-2, with D uncertain. In nucleotides, the CDR3 is TGTGCCAGCAGTTTAATCGGGAACTATGGCTACACCTTC. As protein: CASSLIGNYGYTF.